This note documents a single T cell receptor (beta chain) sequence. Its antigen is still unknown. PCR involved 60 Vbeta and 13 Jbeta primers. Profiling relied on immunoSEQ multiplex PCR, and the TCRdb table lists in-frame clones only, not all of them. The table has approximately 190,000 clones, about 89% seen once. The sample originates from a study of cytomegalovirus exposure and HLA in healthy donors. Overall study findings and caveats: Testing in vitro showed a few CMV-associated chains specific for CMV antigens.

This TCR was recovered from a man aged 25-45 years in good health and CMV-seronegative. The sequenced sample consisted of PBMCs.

CDR3 DNA: TGTGCCAGCAGCGCTCTAGGGACAGGGCCAGCGGAGACCCAGTACTTC. Protein product: CASSALGTGPAETQYF. This chain connects TRBV5-8 to TRBJ2-5; TRBD1 matches 9 bases. Germline V gene lookup returns CDR1 SGHTS and CDR2 YDEGEE. The CDR3 covers 16 residues. V lost 4 bases to trimming and J lost 5 bases; unmatched junction nucleotides: 12.